A single sample is the source of the 31 T cell receptor beta chains below, sequenced in a study of T cell repertoires and leukemia-associated antigens. A single record per CDR3 protein comes from TCRdb applying MiXCR to the 5' RACE reads. The sample lists 9,000 to 15,000 distinct CDR3 sequences, about 41% occurring once. Their antigen targets remain unknown. Sequencing was performed on CD3+ T cells sorted from blood and cultured. The origin of the receptors is a female donor in good health.

This chain uses TRBV7-2 with TRBJ2-7; TRBD2 is a possible D gene (7 bases). The germline CDR1 and CDR2 sequences are SGHTA and FQGNSA. Trimming shortened V by 5 bases and J by 6 bases, and 20 bases separated the two germline ends. The CDR3 consists of 15 residues. CDR3 amino acids: CASSRGLGGGLEQYF. CDR3 coding DNA: TGTGCCAGCAGCCGCGGTTTAGGCGGGGGCCTCGAGCAGTACTTC.

This clonotype was counted only a few times. The chain combines TRBV20-1 with TRBJ2-5; D unresolved. V dropped 4 bases and J dropped 4 bases, with 13 bases sitting between them. Germline assignment: CDR1 DFQATT and CDR2 SNEGSKA (reference sequence). The CDR3 loop spans 13 amino acids. The CDR3 region is CSANPSRLETQYF. DNA of the CDR3: TGCAGTGCTAACCCGAGTAGGTTAGAGACCCAGTACTTC.

V and J are TRBV12-3 or TRBV12-4 and TRBJ1-5; possible D gene TRBD1, 5 bases. The V and J ends lost 8 bases and 2 bases respectively, with 7 bases between them. The CDR3 covers 12 residues. As DNA, the CDR3 is TGTGCCAGCCCCAGGGGCAATCAGCCCCAGCATTTT. Translation: CASPRGNQPQHF.

This clonotype turned up a few times. Here the CDR3 DNA reads TGTGCCAGCAGTTTCAGTCCAGATACGCAGTATTTT. Translation: CASSFSPDTQYF. The chain combines TRBV27 with TRBJ2-3, with unresolved D. CDR1 is MNHEY, CDR2 SMNVEV, per germline (reference sequence). V gave up 3 bases and J gave up 4 bases, with 5 bases separating them. The length of the CDR3 is 12 residues.

In this sample, this clonotype turned up once. At one boundary the junction diverges from the germline segment, which might be a read error. This chain joins TRBV12-3 or TRBV12-4 and TRBJ2-1, with 8 bases lining up with TRBD2. This CDR3 has 13 residues. The CDR3 region has the DNA TGTGCCAACAGTTTAGGGACTAGTCTTGAGCAGTTCTTC. This gives the protein CANSLGTSLEQFF.

A few counts support this clonotype. This chain connects TRBV10-2 to TRBJ2-1; TRBD2 aligns across 7 bases. Germline V gene sequence: CDR1 WSHSY, CDR2 SAAADI. This CDR3 has 13 residues. After removal of 6 bases from V and 6 bases from J, the junction contained 5 bases not matched to a gene. The CDR3 loop is CASRGLGLNEQFF. In DNA, the CDR3 is TGCGCCAGCAGAGGACTAGGGCTCAATGAGCAGTTCTTC.

The genes are TRBV10-3 and TRBJ1-5, with D possibly matching TRBD1 (5 bases). The last part of the DNA fits TRBJ2-3 better; the J call may be wrong. Germline CDR1 ENHRY, CDR2 SYGVKD. This CDR3 is built from 15 residues. The CDR3 DNA sequence: TGTGCCATCAGTCGCCGTAATGACAGATATCGGCCCCAGTATTTT. Amino acids: CAISRRNDRYRPQYF.

Many counts were recorded for this clonotype. A much larger clone lies a single base off, so this may be a read error. This sequence joins TRBV10-1 and TRBJ2-5, with D possibly TRBD2 on 6 matching bases. This CDR3 contains 16 residues. Trimming pared 0 bases from V and 6 bases from J, leaving 17 bases between. Germline CDR1 reads WNHNN; CDR2 reads SYGVQD (reference sequence). The CDR3 DNA reads as TGCGCCAGCAGTGAGTCTCTAGCGAGAGTCGGAAAGACCCAGTACTTC. It specifies CASSESLARVGKTQYF.

This clonotype came up once. CDR3 coding DNA: TGTGCCAGCAGCTTGGGGGGACAGGGTGGCAATGAGCAGTTCTTC. Protein sequence: CASSLGGQGGNEQFF. The J gene is TRBJ2-1, the V gene TRBV5-6, with 9 nucleotides matching TRBD1. The V segment lost 0 bases and the J segment 6 bases; nucleotides outside the gene matches: 4. The CDR3 consists of 15 residues. Germline CDR1 and CDR2: SGHDT and YYEEEE.

Many counts were recorded for this clonotype. The rearrangement links TRBV12-3 or TRBV12-4 to TRBJ2-2; D possibly corresponds to TRBD1 (6 bases). This CDR3 contains 15 residues. Trimming shortened V by 6 bases and J by 3 bases, and 14 bases separated the two germline ends. In nucleotides, the CDR3 is TGTGCCAGCAGCCCTCCGAAGGGGGACACCGGGGAGCTGTTTTTT. Translation gives CASSPPKGDTGELFF.

Remarks on this clonotype: One end of the junction fails to match germline, which may point to a read error. The chain uses TRBV20-1 and TRBJ1-1; D remains unclear. The CDR3 spans 10 residues. Germline CDR1 is DFQATT and CDR2 is SNEGSKA (reference sequence). The CDR3 coding sequence is TGCAGTGCTAGTTGGTCTTTCAGCCACTTT. It encodes CSASWSFSHF.

In this sample, this clonotype turned up once. V and J are TRBV29-1 and TRBJ2-1, with 8 bases matching TRBD1. CDR1 is SQVTM and CDR2 is ANQGSEA in the germline V gene. V lost 8 bases to trimming and J lost 9 bases; unmatched junction nucleotides: 15. The CDR3 loop spans 14 amino acids. CDR3 nucleotide sequence: TGCAGCTCTGTCAGGACAGGGAATTGGGGTGAGCAGTTCTTC. This sequence encodes CSSVRTGNWGEQFF.

The J gene is TRBJ2-1, the V gene TRBV5-1, with a weak D call TRBD2 (5 bases). This CDR3 comprises 14 residues. Trimming stripped 4 bases from V and 5 bases from J, with 13 bases between. Germline V gene lookup returns CDR1 SGHRS and CDR2 YFSETQ. For the CDR3, the DNA is TGCGCCAGCAGCATAGAGGGCCGCGACAATGAGCAGTTCTTC. This gives the protein CASSIEGRDNEQFF. Variable domain in full (rest from reference TRBV5-1 and TRBJ2-1): KAGVTQTPRYLIKTRGQQVTLSCSPISGHRSVSWYQQTPGQGLQFLFEYFSETQRNKGNFPGRFSGRQFSNSRSEMNVSTLELGDSALYLCASSIEGRDNEQFFGPGTRLTVL.

This chain uses TRBV12-3 or TRBV12-4 with TRBJ2-1; D ambiguous. This CDR3 contains 17 residues. The V gene lost 2 bases and the J gene lost 9 bases, with 23 bases spanning the gap. The CDR3 loop reads CASSLWSALRAHSEQFF. The CDR3 DNA is TGTGCCAGCAGTTTATGGTCCGCCCTCCGGGCCCACAGTGAGCAGTTCTTC.

This clonotype counts as medium-sized. The chain couples TRBV27 to TRBJ2-1, with 7 bases that match TRBD1. This CDR3 has 14 amino acids. V lost 7 bases and J lost 3; bases outside the gene matches: 6. In germline, CDR1 is MNHEY, CDR2 SMNVEV (reference sequence). The DNA for the CDR3 is TGTGCCAGCAATCCCGGACAGGTCTACAATGAGCAGTTCTTC. This sequence encodes CASNPGQVYNEQFF.

Note on this clonotype: Relative to the germline gene, one junction end is altered; a read error may explain this. The chain combines TRBV2 with TRBJ1-3, with unresolved D. The germline V gene has CDR1 SNHLY and CDR2 FYNNEI. The CDR3 contains 14 residues. CDR3 DNA sequence: TGCGCCAGCGGTGAGCTCCAGGCTGGAAACACCATATATTTT. Protein product: CASGELQAGNTIYF.

The chain carries TRBV4-3 and TRBJ2-2; 11 nucleotides agree with TRBD2. V lost 3 bases to trimming and J lost 4 bases; unmatched junction nucleotides: 4. The V gene's germline CDR1 is LGHNA and CDR2 YSLEER. This CDR3 is built from 16 residues. The CDR3 DNA follows: TGCGCCAGCAGCCAGAGACTAGCGGGGACCACCGGGGAGCTGTTTTTT. This codes for CASSQRLAGTTGELFF.

This clonotype was found a few times. V gene TRBV5-1 combines with J gene TRBJ2-5; the D gene is possibly TRBD2 (6 bases). The germline gives CDR1 SGHRS, CDR2 YFSETQ. The CDR3 contains 14 residues. The germline V and J ends were trimmed by 4 bases and 5 bases, with 15 bases remaining between them. The CDR3 DNA reads TGCGCCAGCAGCCCGCCGGAGGGTACGGAGACCCAGTACTTC. It specifies CASSPPEGTETQYF. Together with reference TRBV5-1 and TRBJ2-5, the CDR3 gives the full variable domain: KAGVTQTPRYLIKTRGQQVTLSCSPISGHRSVSWYQQTPGQGLQFLFEYFSETQRNKGNFPGRFSGRQFSNSRSEMNVSTLELGDSALYLCASSPPEGTETQYFGPGTRLLVL.

J is TRBJ2-3 and V is TRBV10-3; D not resolved. In germline, CDR1 is ENHRY, CDR2 SYGVKD. This CDR3 region has 12 residues. Trimming took 2 bases from V and 6 from J, leaving 6 bases between them. The CDR3 protein is CAISEVRDTQYF. The CDR3 region has the DNA TGTGCCATCAGTGAGGTGAGGGATACGCAGTATTTT.

In its sample, this clonotype was seen many times. This chain joins TRBV5-1 and TRBJ2-2, with 7 bases fitting TRBD1. CDR3 length: 14 residues. With 3 bases clipped from V and 4 bases from J, the junction kept 3 bases outside the gene matches. Germline V lookup: CDR1 SGHRS, CDR2 YFSETQ. CDR3 sequence (DNA): TGCGCCAGCAGCTCCGGACAGGTCACCGGGGAGCTGTTTTTT. This codes for CASSSGQVTGELFF.

The J gene is TRBJ2-7, the V gene TRBV9; TRBD1 matches at 9 bases. Trimming at V came to 3 bases and at J to 3 bases, leaving 13 bases not matched to a gene. The CDR3 runs 17 residues. CDR1 is SGDLS, CDR2 YYNGEE, per germline. The CDR3 loop reads CASSAPGQGNYGYEQYF. The CDR3 nucleotides read TGTGCCAGCAGCGCCCCGGGACAGGGAAACTATGGCTACGAGCAGTACTTC.

This clonotype has a handful of counts. This chain joins TRBV28 and TRBJ2-3, with D perhaps being TRBD1 or TRBD2 (5 bases each). The length of the CDR3 is 12 residues. Trimming cost V 4 bases and J 4 bases, with 6 bases left between them. Germline CDR1 reads MDHEN; CDR2 reads SYDVKM. In DNA, the CDR3 is TGTGCCAGCAGTTGGGGGTCAGATACGCAGTATTTT. This translates into CASSWGSDTQYF.

With respect to this clonotype: This sequence may be a read error, since a much larger clone differs from it by one base. V is TRBV7-3 and J is TRBJ2-7; TRBD2 agrees at 15 bases. Germline V gene lookup returns CDR1 SGHTA and CDR2 FQGTGA. The V gene end was trimmed by 5 bases and the J gene end by 9 bases; junction bases not matched to a gene: 5. The CDR3 spans 14 residues. For the CDR3, the DNA is TGTGCCAGCAGCCTAGAGGGACTAGCGGGGGGGCAGTACTTC. It specifies CASSLEGLAGGQYF.

The rearrangement joins TRBV12-3 or TRBV12-4 to TRBJ2-7; 11 positions match TRBD2. The CDR3 has 15 residues. The junction had 7 bases not matched to a gene; V was cut back by 6 bases and J by 3 bases. DNA for the CDR3: TGTGCCAGCAGACCCCAGGGACTAGCGGACTACGAGCAGTACTTC. Translation: CASRPQGLADYEQYF.

This clonotype was detected once. The chain links TRBV9 to TRBJ1-1; TRBD1 aligns across 9 bases. The trim removed 3 bases at V and 1 base at J, leaving 7 bases unmatched. The V gene's germline CDR1 is SGDLS and CDR2 YYNGEE. The CDR3 totals 16 residues. The CDR3 spells CASSATGTGPNTEAFF. The CDR3 DNA is TGTGCCAGCAGCGCCACGGGGACAGGGCCGAACACTGAAGCTTTCTTT.

This sequence joins TRBV6-5 and TRBJ1-2, with unresolved D. V was trimmed by 6 bases and J by 5 bases, leaving 16 bases between them. Germline loops: CDR1 MNHEY, CDR2 SVGAGI. The CDR3 is 14 residues long. CDR3 coding DNA: TGTGCCAGCAGACCGGACGGCGCCAGTTATGGCTACACCTTC. Residues: CASRPDGASYGYTF.

Comment on this clonotype: In this CDR3 the conserved last residue, phenylalanine or tryptophan, is missing, so a read error is likely. No DNA is shown, since the ends of the CDR3 on it are uncertain; the CDR3 is the one TCRdb lists. This sequence joins TRBV20-1 and TRBJ2-3; the table's D call, TRBD2, has no DNA check behind it. A total of 22 residues make up the CDR3, ends included. Germline CDR1 DFQATT, CDR2 SNEGSKA (reference sequence). The CDR3 here is CRTPATTSAVKSSSTGSRRMTS.

This clonotype was seen repeatedly, ten times or more. DNA of the CDR3: TGTGCCAGCAGTCTGCGGCAACTCTACAATGAGCAGTTCTTC. The encoded protein is CASSLRQLYNEQFF. The chain carries TRBV28 and TRBJ2-1; D call uncertain. Germline-derived CDR1 and CDR2 are MDHEN and SYDVKM. Trimming took off 5 bases at V and 3 bases at J, with 11 bases between the two ends. There are 14 residues in the CDR3.

In its sample, this clonotype ranks as medium-sized. V and J are TRBV10-3 and TRBJ2-2; D possibly corresponds to TRBD1 (6 bases). The V end lost 2 bases, the J end lost 3 bases, and 10 bases lay between the germline ends. Germline CDR1 ENHRY, CDR2 SYGVKD. The CDR3 sequence is 15 residues long. The CDR3 DNA is TGTGCCATCAGTGAGGGACAGTCAGACACCGGGGAGCTGTTTTTT. Translated, it gives CAISEGQSDTGELFF.

In its sample, this clonotype was seen a few times. The V and J genes are TRBV5-1 and TRBJ2-3; D tentatively fits TRBD1 or TRBD2 (6 bases each). The V gene's germline CDR1 is SGHRS and CDR2 YFSETQ. Trimming took off 9 bases at V and 8 bases at J, with 19 bases between the two ends. The CDR3 length is 13 residues. The CDR3 bases are TGCGCCACAAAGCACGGGGGCGACGGTACGCAGTATTTT. As protein: CATKHGGDGTQYF.

Concerning this clonotype itself: Since a much larger clone is just one base distant, this may be a read error. V gene TRBV6-6 combines with J gene TRBJ2-2; TRBD2 is a possible D gene (5 bases). This CDR3 has 13 amino acids. Germline CDR1 reads MNHNY; CDR2 reads SVGAGI (reference sequence). CDR3 DNA sequence: TGTGCCAGCAGGGCAGAGAGCACCGGGGAGCCGTTTTTT. This encodes CASRAESTGEPFF.